This TCR beta chain was found in a study of T cell repertoires in ileal Crohn's disease (dated by TCRdb to between 2018 and 2020). Broadly, across the study: The median duration of disease was approximately 8.3 years, and at the time of surgery about a third of patients were active smokers. All patients had surgery for a complication: stricturing disease in about 60% and penetrating disease in roughly 40%. Postoperative therapy was given to about half of the patients, with thiopurines administered to approximately twelve patients and anti-TNF agents administered to around 19 patients. Neoterminal ileum biopsies obtained at postoperative colonoscopy were designated as M6 samples. TCR repertoire analysis was performed in fewer than 70 Crohn's disease patients drawn from a prospective multicentre cohort. The study was conducted in parallel with a multicentre cohort that was designed to identify predictors of early endoscopic recurrence following ileocolonic resection. A Rutgeerts score above i0 was used to define endoscopic postoperative recurrence. A total of around 170 mucosal samples from around 57 patients were sequenced, collected from several sites on the surgical specimen as well as at postoperative endoscopy.

What the work shows at the level of the full study, not this receptor alone: Endoscopic recurrence was linked to a higher percentage of high-frequency clones at surgery, and recurrence occurred in every patient whose clonality exceeded 26.8% (18/57). Compared with non-smokers, patients who were active smokers at surgery showed a significantly higher proportion of clonal expansions (25.9% vs 17.9%, p=0.02). More high-frequency clones were carried by sorted CD8 T cells than by CD4 T cells, suggesting that mucosal expansions were mainly CD8. Within the first year after surgery, the timing of postoperative endoscopy varied, and the median delay was around 6.7 months. Mucosal CD4 and CD8 T cells were sorted and sequenced only in a subgroup of patients, the size of which was not stated.

Around 500 nanograms of biopsy DNA per sample were submitted for commercial TCRB immunosequencing. A two-step, amplification bias-controlled multiplex PCR was used by Adaptive Biotechnology to amplify CDR3 regions from genomic DNA. Primers covering every V and J gene segment were used in the first PCR, while barcodes and Illumina adapters were added in the second PCR. An Illumina instrument was used to sequence the CDR3 libraries. The authors' analysis ran thus. Analysis combined the vendor-provided pipelines with custom analysis of raw data in R/Bioconductor under R version 3.3.0. Clonality, which ranges from 0 to 1, was calculated as the inverse of the normalised Shannon entropy across all productive clones. The repertoire share taken up by the top 100 clones defined high-frequency clones, and only clones that passed a 95% confidence test were kept. Overlap between samples was measured with the Morisita-Horn index, while repertoire diversity was measured with the Simpson index. The table comes from immuneACCESS by way of TCRdb, which keeps in-frame sequences with V and J called. Part of the clones is missing from these tables; in studies checked, under half for an unresolved V gene and the rest for unknown reasons. V and J calls and clone size follow that table, whereas D and trimming were derived from the DNA. The table for this sample lists approximately 10,000 clones; around 77% of them were counted only once. The ten largest make up 6% to 8.5% of the sample.

The time point label of this sample denotes: neoterminal ileum biopsy at postoperative endoscopy, about 6 months after surgery. Adults with ileal or ileocolonic Crohn's disease for whom ileocolonic resection was indicated were considered eligible. Whole ileal mucosal biopsies were kept frozen at -80 degrees C prior to DNA extraction. Genomic DNA was isolated from frozen whole biopsies using a TRizol-based method, and the DNA was quantified with a NanoDrop 2000 spectrophotometer. Relative to germline, V is 2 bases shorter and J is 5 bases shorter, with 12 bases between their ends. Based on the germline V gene (reference sequence), the CDR1 and CDR2 sequences are LNHDA and SQIVND. Counted from cysteine to phenylalanine, this CDR3 has 14 amino acids. The retained sequence is limited to the CDR3, 42 bases, with the frame set at the first base. Remarks on this clone: Its antigen is unknown. Base-call qualities are not available, and no considerably larger clone is one nucleotide away.

The source is an adult with Crohn's disease. Input material: ileal tissue. The rearrangement combines TRBV19 with TRBJ2-5; the D gene is unclear. The DNA sequence is given as TGTGCCAGTAGTATACGAGGCTTTGGGGAGACCCAGTACTTC. The encoded protein is CASSIRGFGETQYF.